The following is a T cell receptor (beta chain) sequence with its context. What it recognizes is unknown. This record belongs to a study of long-term antiretroviral therapy in people with HIV. Inclusion required at least two post-ART and at least one pre-ART PBMC samples. Every one of the participants with HIV received treatment in the United States. Cryopreserved PBMC numbered about 1-10 million per sample before DNA extraction. Regarding the study as a whole: Pre-ART clonal expansion yielded clones that dominated the repertoire at all time points.

Trimming removed 2 bases from V and 0 bases from J, with 11 bases in between. This CDR3 comprises 15 residues. Germline V gene sequence: CDR1 MDHEN, CDR2 SYDVKM. A v3.0 immunoSEQ assay was performed at survey level. The table came from immunoSEQ multiplex PCR; TCRdb's copy has only in-frame clones and leaves some out. This table has approximately 21,000 clones, around 81% appearing once. The rearrangement links TRBV28 to TRBJ2-7; D not certain. The sample was unsorted PBMCs, taken 1.5 years after starting antiretroviral therapy. The receptor's source is a man aged 25 to 40 with HIV. The CDR3: CASSLIHSSSYEQYF. The CDR3 DNA follows: TGTGCCAGCAGTTTAATTCACAGCAGCTCCTACGAGCAGTACTTC.